The 7 T cell receptor beta chains listed next were all sequenced from one sample in a study of blood T cell repertoires in COVID-19. Sequencing used immunoSEQ multiplex PCR; TCRdb keeps in-frame clones, though not all of them. The sample contains about 200,000 clones, more than 80% of which appear only once. The sequencing input was PBMCs or T cells enriched from blood (not recorded which). These receptors were obtained from a man younger than 40 who had recovered from COVID-19.

The chain uses TRBV6-2 or TRBV6-3 and TRBJ1-2; 7 bases are shared with TRBD1. Losses at the gene ends were 0 bases for V and 6 bases for J; bases not matched to a gene: 7. This CDR3 spans 15 amino acids. From germline, CDR1 is MNHEY and CDR2 SVGEGT. The CDR3 is CASSYSIRGENGYTF. CDR3 in DNA: TGTGCCAGCAGTTACTCGATCAGGGGGGAGAATGGCTACACCTTC.

V usage is TRBV2 and J usage is TRBJ1-5; TRBD1 matches 7 bases. V was pared by 6 bases and J by 3 bases, with 8 bases of the junction left unmatched. Germline CDR1 SNHLY, CDR2 FYNNEI. The CDR3 contains 15 residues. This chain's CDR3 is CASRYGTAFNQPQHF. CDR3 DNA sequence: TGTGCCAGCAGGTACGGGACAGCCTTCAATCAGCCCCAGCATTTT.

This clone was detected once. V gene TRBV9 combines with J gene TRBJ2-5; 13 bases align to TRBD2. Germline-derived CDR1 and CDR2 are SGDLS and YYNGEE. Trimming removed 4 bases from V and 1 base from J; junction bases left unmatched: 4. The CDR3 sequence is 16 residues long. CDR3: CASSSGLAGVQETQYF. The CDR3 DNA sequence: TGTGCCAGCAGCTCCGGACTAGCGGGGGTCCAAGAGACCCAGTACTTC.

This clone was recorded once. V and J are TRBV10-3 and TRBJ2-2, with D perhaps matching TRBD2 (5 bases). The CDR3 spans 13 residues. V was pared by 6 bases and J by 6 bases, with 11 bases between. Per germline, CDR1 ENHRY and CDR2 SYGVKD. The CDR3 DNA reads as TGTGCCATCAGGGACTTAGAGGCCGGGGAGCTGTTTTTT. It encodes CAIRDLEAGELFF.

The V call is TRBV19, the J call TRBJ1-1; D is perhaps TRBD1 (5 bases). CDR1 and CDR2 from the germline V gene are LNHDA and SQIVND (reference sequence). The CDR3 is made up of 13 amino acids. Trimming took off 2 bases at V and 9 bases at J, with 13 bases between the two ends. CDR3 sequence: CASSITSGTQAFF. The CDR3 coding sequence is TGTGCCAGTAGTATAACGTCCGGGACTCAAGCTTTCTTT.

V usage is TRBV5-1 and J usage is TRBJ1-4; 9 bases are shared with TRBD1. The J segment lost 7 bases and the V segment lost 0 bases, leaving 7 bases of the junction unmatched. Looked up from germline, CDR1 is SGHRS and CDR2 is YFSETQ. The CDR3 length is 16 residues. The chain's CDR3 is CASSLEGTGSFEKLFF. In nucleotides, the CDR3 is TGCGCCAGCAGCTTGGAAGGGACAGGGAGTTTTGAAAAACTGTTTTTT. Full variable domain (rest looked up from reference TRBV5-1 and TRBJ1-4): KAGVTQTPRYLIKTRGQQVTLSCSPISGHRSVSWYQQTPGQGLQFLFEYFSETQRNKGNFPGRFSGRQFSNSRSEMNVSTLELGDSALYLCASSLEGTGSFEKLFFGSGTQLSVL.

This chain uses TRBV4-2 with TRBJ2-1; TRBD1 matches 8 bases. V lost 0 bases, J lost 6 bases, and 1 base stayed unmatched. Looked up from germline, CDR1 is LGHNA and CDR2 is YNFKEQ. This CDR3 is built from 14 residues. The CDR3 coding sequence is TGTGCCAGCAGCCAAGAGACAGGGGTCAATGAGCAGTTCTTC. It codes for CASSQETGVNEQFF.